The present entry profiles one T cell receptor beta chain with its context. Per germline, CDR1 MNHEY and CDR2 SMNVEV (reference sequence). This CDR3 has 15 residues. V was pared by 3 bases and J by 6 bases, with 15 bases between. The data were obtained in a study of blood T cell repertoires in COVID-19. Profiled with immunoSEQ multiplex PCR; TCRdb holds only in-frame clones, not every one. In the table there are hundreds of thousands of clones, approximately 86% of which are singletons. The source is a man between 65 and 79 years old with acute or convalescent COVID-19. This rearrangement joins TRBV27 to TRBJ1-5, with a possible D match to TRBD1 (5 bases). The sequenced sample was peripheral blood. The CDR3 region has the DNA TGTGCCAGCAGTTTGTACAGGAATTTGGTTCAGCCCCAGCATTTT. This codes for CASSLYRNLVQPQHF.